This TCR beta chain derives from a study of human thymus T cells. Whole-study results and caveats: Among thymic and blood repertoires, usage of V and J genes appeared biased.

V lost 4 bases to trimming and J lost 2 bases, with 15 bases between them. The CDR3 covers 14 residues. Per germline, CDR1 GTSNPN and CDR2 SVGIG (reference sequence). Profiled with immunoSEQ multiplex PCR; TCRdb holds only in-frame clones, not every one. The table records tens of thousands of clones, about 93% of them present only once. About this clone: Its specificity is unknown.

Half of the eight donors gave roughly 0.5-1 mL blood during surgery. No fixed cell number was used; all available blood leukocytes supplied DNA. V and J are TRBV30 and TRBJ2-7; D is possibly TRBD2 (5 bases). Material for sequencing was blood. This receptor was identified in a boy under two years old with a congenital heart defect but otherwise immunologically healthy. The CDR3 sequence is CAWTQNRGPYEQYF. The CDR3 coding sequence is TGTGCCTGGACCCAAAATCGAGGGCCCTACGAGCAGTACTTC.